This TCR beta chain emerged from a study of long-term antiretroviral therapy in people with HIV. Whole-study context: Samples from the earliest time points predate the 2015 immediate-ART recommendation by about a decade.

Findings and limits, study-wide: Patients on ART gained diversity, which nonetheless stayed below transplant donor controls. Whichever time point was examined, clones expanded before ART dominated the repertoire.

Germline assignment: CDR1 SGHDT and CDR2 YYEEEE. Deletions cut 0 bases from V and 4 bases from J, with 8 bases between. This CDR3 comprises 13 residues. Samples were assayed with immunoSEQ v3.0 at survey level. Measured with immunoSEQ multiplex PCR; TCRdb has only the in-frame clones, and not every one. The sample includes around 6,700 clones, around 73% of them seen just once. A remark on this clone: Its antigen is not identified.

Each donor provided at least one pre-ART PBMC sample and at least two post-ART PBMC samples. This TCR came from a man aged 40-50 years with HIV. The material sequenced was unsorted PBMCs, taken 0.2 years after starting antiretroviral therapy. J is TRBJ2-7 and V is TRBV5-6; D is ambiguous. The CDR3 DNA reads TGTGCCAGCAGCTTGGGGATTTCATACGAGCAGTACTTC. Amino acids: CASSLGISYEQYF.